The 27 T cell receptor beta chains below all came from one sample that was sequenced in a study of CD8 T cell repertoires and HIV-1 epitope variants. Only in-frame clones appear in the TCRdb table, and some are missing; sequencing was by immunoSEQ multiplex PCR. In the table there are over 1,500 clones, around 70% of which are singletons. These TCRs' antigens remain unknown. The sequencing input was cultured CD8+ T cells derived from PBMCs. The receptor source for this set is a male donor with HIV.

In this sample, this clone turned up once. V usage is TRBV27 and J usage is TRBJ2-7, with D perhaps assigned TRBD1 or TRBD2 (5 bases each). The CDR3 is 12 residues long. Trimming took 2 bases from V and 6 from J, leaving 8 bases between them. Germline CDR1 is MNHEY and CDR2 is SMNVEV (reference sequence). The CDR3 protein is CASSLGGSEQYF. The CDR3 DNA follows: TGTGCCAGCAGTTTAGGGGGTAGCGAGCAGTACTTC.

The chain is built from TRBV27 and TRBJ2-1; D is ambiguous. This CDR3 region has 13 residues. V was clipped by 6 bases and J by 6 bases, with 12 bases between them. The germline CDR1 and CDR2 sequences are MNHEY and SMNVEV (reference sequence). CDR3 loop: CASSPWIGNEQFF. The DNA for the CDR3 is TGTGCCAGCAGCCCTTGGATAGGCAATGAGCAGTTCTTC.

This clone was counted between two and nine times. The chain carries TRBV5-8 and TRBJ2-7; TRBD1 matches at 7 bases. V dropped 0 bases and J dropped 0; count of bases not matched to a gene: 3. The CDR3 runs 15 residues. Germline values: CDR1 SGHTS, CDR2 YDEGEE. The CDR3 DNA reads TGTGCCAGCAGCTTGGGGGACAGTGACTCCTACGAGCAGTACTTC. Translation: CASSLGDSDSYEQYF. The full variable domain, rest sourced from reference TRBV5-8 and TRBJ2-7, is EAGVTQSPTHLIKTRGQQATLRCSPISGHTSVYWYQQALGLGLQFLLWYDEGEERNRGNFPPRFSGRQFPNYSSELNVNALELEDSALYLCASSLGDSDSYEQYFGPGTRLTVT.

This chain links TRBV23-1 with TRBJ2-7, with 10 bases that match TRBD2. TRBV23-1 counts as an open reading frame of uncertain function. With 0 bases clipped from V and 0 bases from J, the junction kept 8 bases outside the gene matches. The CDR3 has 18 residues. CDR3 amino acids: CASSQSWASGGFSYEQYF. The CDR3 bases are TGCGCCAGCAGTCAATCTTGGGCTAGCGGGGGATTCTCCTACGAGCAGTACTTC.

The chain uses TRBV1 and TRBJ2-7; TRBD2, the table's D call, lacks a check against the DNA. TRBV1 is deemed a pseudogene. The CDR3 consists of 14 residues. The CDR3 DNA is TGCACCAGCACCCAGCGGGAGTTGCGCTACGAGCAGTACTTC. Its translation is CTSTQRELRYEQYF.

The V call is TRBV4-1, the J call TRBJ2-3; TRBD1 is a possible D gene (6 bases). CDR3 length: 14 residues. The germline CDR1 and CDR2 sequences are MGHRA and YSYEKL. The V end lost 1 base, the J end lost 5 bases, and 10 bases lay between the germline ends. CDR3 loop: CASSQATGLDTQYF. The CDR3 bases are TGCGCCAGCAGCCAAGCTACAGGGTTAGATACGCAGTATTTT.

The CDR3 region is CASSSESRNEQFF. The CDR3, as DNA: TGTGCCAGCAGCTCCGAATCGCGCAATGAGCAGTTCTTC. The genes are TRBV13 and TRBJ2-1, with D uncertain. Per the germline V gene, CDR1 is PRHDT and CDR2 is FYEKMQ (reference sequence). Trimming removed 4 bases at V and 6 bases at J, with 10 bases between. The CDR3 spans 13 residues.

This clone has a single count. The chain has TRBV5-1 and TRBJ1-2; 7 bases map to TRBD1. CDR3 size: 16 residues. CDR1 and CDR2 (germline): SGHRS, YFSETQ. J gave up 3 bases and V 4 bases, and 12 bases lay outside the gene matches. Here the CDR3 DNA reads TGCGCCAGCAGCACAAACTTCGACAGGGCTGACTATGGCTACACCTTC. Translating gives CASSTNFDRADYGYTF.

The CDR3 loop is CASSQASSYNEQFF. Written as DNA, the CDR3 is TGCGCCAGCAGCCAAGCGAGCTCCTACAATGAGCAGTTCTTC. V is TRBV4-1 and J is TRBJ2-1; D ambiguous. The germline gives CDR1 MGHRA, CDR2 YSYEKL. The V end was cut by 1 base, the J end by 0 bases, with 4 bases between. The CDR3 loop spans 14 amino acids.

The rearrangement joins TRBV6-5 to TRBJ2-5; TRBD1 aligns across 12 bases. Trimming cost V 3 bases and J 5 bases; bases outside gene matches: 7. The CDR3 is 16 amino acids. Germline V gives CDR1 MNHEY, CDR2 SVGAGI. CDR3 DNA: TGTGCCAGCAGTTATACGGGACAGGGGGCCGGGGAGACCCAGTACTTC. Encoded protein: CASSYTGQGAGETQYF.

This chain joins TRBV5-8 and TRBJ2-5, with D perhaps matching TRBD2 (7 bases). The CDR3 sequence is 14 residues long. Germline V CDR1 and CDR2: SGHTS, YDEGEE. V lost 0 bases to trimming and J lost 5 bases, with 11 bases between them. CDR3 sequence (DNA): TGTGCCAGCAGCTTGGTGGGGGGGGCTGAGACCCAGTACTTC. It codes for CASSLVGGAETQYF.

The chain employs TRBV5-1 and TRBJ2-7, with 7 bases fitting TRBD1. Losses at the gene ends were 0 bases for V and 0 bases for J; bases not matched to a gene: 0. The CDR3 is made up of 14 amino acids. CDR1 and CDR2 from the germline V gene are SGHRS and YFSETQ. The CDR3 DNA is TGCGCCAGCAGCTTGGGGGACAGCTCCTACGAGCAGTACTTC. It is translated as CASSLGDSSYEQYF.

The chain uses TRBV10-3 and TRBJ1-4; D is perhaps TRBD1 (6 bases). Germline lookup yields CDR1 ENHRY and CDR2 SYGVKD. V was shortened by 9 bases and J by 4 bases, with 15 bases between the two germline ends. The CDR3 runs 14 residues. The CDR3: CAIGNRDDNEKLFF. In nucleotides, the CDR3 is TGTGCCATTGGGAACAGGGACGATAATGAAAAACTGTTTTTT.

The chain has TRBV18 and TRBJ2-1; D call uncertain. The V end lost 0 bases, the J end lost 10 bases, and 10 bases lay between the germline ends. Looked up from germline, CDR1 is KGHSH and CDR2 is LQKENI. The CDR3 extends over 13 amino acids. The CDR3 DNA follows: TGTGCCAGCTCACCACCGGACGCCGGCGAGCAGTTCTTC. Encoded protein: CASSPPDAGEQFF. Full variable domain (outside the CDR3, taken from reference TRBV18 and TRBJ2-1): NAGVMQNPRHLVRRRGQEARLRCSPMKGHSHVYWYRQLPEEGLKFMVYLQKENIIDESGMPKERFSAEFPKEGPSILRIQQVVRGDSAAYFCASSPPDAGEQFFGPGTRLTVL.

The chain carries TRBV7-8 and TRBJ2-3; possible D gene TRBD2, 5 bases. Germline V gene data show CDR1 as SGHVS and CDR2 as FQNEAQ. There are 16 residues in the CDR3. Trimming shortened V by 1 base and J by 2 bases, and 13 bases separated the two germline ends. CDR3 protein: CASSLVASFSTDTQYF. CDR3 sequence (DNA): TGTGCCAGCAGCTTAGTGGCTAGCTTTTCCACAGATACGCAGTATTTT.

The chain carries TRBV7-2 and TRBJ2-7; D is possibly TRBD1 (7 bases). Germline assignment: CDR1 SGHTA and CDR2 FQGNSA. The V gene lost 2 bases and the J gene lost 3 bases, with 14 bases spanning the gap. CDR3 size: 15 residues. CDR3 region: CASSLTTGDFYEQYF. The CDR3 nucleotides read TGTGCCAGCAGCTTAACTACAGGGGACTTCTACGAGCAGTACTTC.

V and J are TRBV28 and TRBJ1-6; tentative D call: TRBD1 (6 bases). The germline V gene has CDR1 MDHEN and CDR2 SYDVKM. This CDR3 has 14 amino acids. Trimming left V 2 bases short and J 8 bases short, with 10 bases between. CDR3 DNA sequence: TGTGCCAGCAGTTTAACGGGGGGCTATTCACCCCTCCACTTT. Translated, it gives CASSLTGGYSPLHF.

V and J are TRBV19 and TRBJ2-5; 12 positions match TRBD2. V lost 10 bases, J lost 4 bases, and 4 bases stayed unmatched. The CDR3 is 13 residues long. Germline lookup yields CDR1 LNHDA and CDR2 SQIVND (reference sequence). The CDR3 protein is CATRTSGVETQYF. CDR3 coding DNA: TGTGCCACCCGGACTAGCGGGGTAGAGACCCAGTACTTC.

This sequence joins TRBV7-2 and TRBJ2-7, with a tentative D call TRBD2 (7 bases). Germline loops: CDR1 SGHTA, CDR2 FQGNSA. This CDR3 has 15 residues. V was clipped by 2 bases and J by 4 bases, with 15 bases between them. This CDR3 reads CASSLHWGGSYEQYF. The CDR3 nucleotides read TGTGCCAGCAGCTTACATTGGGGGGGCAGTTACGAGCAGTACTTC.

This clone counts as large (0.1 to 1%). The chain carries TRBV27 and TRBJ2-7; either TRBD1 or TRBD2 may supply D (5 bases each). Germline V gene data show CDR1 as MNHEY and CDR2 as SMNVEV (reference sequence). The CDR3 has 16 residues. V was shortened by 0 bases and J by 0 bases, with 12 bases between the two germline ends. CDR3 bases: TGTGCCAGCAGTTTATCGGTTGGGACGTACTCCTACGAGCAGTACTTC. This gives the protein CASSLSVGTYSYEQYF.

This clone was seen more than once but under ten times. The chain joins TRBV7-9 to TRBJ2-1; no definite D call. Germline loops: CDR1 SEHNR, CDR2 FQNEAQ (reference sequence). The ends were cut back, 1 base at V and 8 bases at J, with 6 bases in the middle. This CDR3 has 12 amino acids. CDR3 bases: TGTGCCAGCAGCTTAGATCCGGATGAGCAGTTCTTC. The encoded protein is CASSLDPDEQFF.

The rearrangement uses TRBV7-3 and TRBJ2-7; D gene ambiguous. The CDR3 is 13 amino acids. Germline CDR1 and CDR2: SGHTA and FQGTGA. V dropped 3 bases and J dropped 6 bases, with 12 bases sitting between them. CDR3 sequence reads: CASSLGHGGEQYF. CDR3 DNA: TGTGCCAGCAGCTTGGGTCATGGTGGCGAGCAGTACTTC. Combining the CDR3 with reference TRBV7-3 and TRBJ2-7 gives the whole variable domain GAGVSQTPSNKVTEKGKYVELRCDPISGHTALYWYRQSLGQGPEFLIYFQGTGAADDSGLPNDRFFAVRPEGSVSTLKIQRTERGDSAVYLCASSLGHGGEQYFGPGTRLTVT.

This sequence joins TRBV6-1 and TRBJ2-7, with 7 bases lining up with TRBD2. Germline V gives CDR1 MNHNS, CDR2 SASEGT. V lost 0 bases to trimming and J lost 5 bases; unmatched junction nucleotides: 4. This CDR3 contains 14 residues. CDR3 nucleotide sequence: TGTGCCAGCAGTGAAGCGCCCGGGGGGAACGAGCAGTACTTC. It is translated as CASSEAPGGNEQYF.

The J gene is TRBJ2-7, the V gene TRBV7-2, with D possibly matching TRBD2 (6 bases). CDR3 length: 12 amino acids. Germline CDR1 reads SGHTA; CDR2 reads FQGNSA. V dropped 2 bases and J dropped 6 bases, with 8 bases sitting between them. CDR3 residues: CASSLRAGEQYF. Written as DNA, the CDR3 is TGTGCCAGCAGCTTACGAGCGGGCGAGCAGTACTTC.

The chain has TRBV7-2 and TRBJ1-5; D is unclear. The CDR3 loop spans 13 amino acids. Germline assignment: CDR1 SGHTA and CDR2 FQGNSA. The V and J ends lost 2 bases and 4 bases respectively, with 6 bases between them. The CDR3 loop reads CASSLRPNQPQHF. DNA for the CDR3: TGTGCCAGCAGCTTACGGCCTAATCAGCCCCAGCATTTT. Full variable domain (rest looked up from reference TRBV7-2 and TRBJ1-5): GAGVSQSPSNKVTEKGKDVELRCDPISGHTALYWYRQSLGQGLEFLIYFQGNSAPDKSGLPSDRFSAERTGGSVSTLTIQRTQQEDSAVYLCASSLRPNQPQHFGDGTRLSIL.

This rearrangement joins TRBV9 to TRBJ2-1, with D tentatively TRBD2 (5 bases). This CDR3 is 13 amino acids long. Trimming took 0 bases from V and 9 from J, leaving 10 bases between them. Germline V lookup: CDR1 SGDLS, CDR2 YYNGEE. The CDR3 region has the DNA TGTGCCAGCAGCGTAGGCGGGCTGGGTGAGCAGTTCTTC. This sequence encodes CASSVGGLGEQFF. Filled out from reference TRBV9 and TRBJ2-1, the complete variable domain reads DSGVTQTPKHLITATGQRVTLRCSPRSGDLSVYWYQQSLDQGLQFLIQYYNGEERAKGNILERFSAQQFPDLHSELNLSSLELGDSALYFCASSVGGLGEQFFGPGTRLTVL.

This chain uses TRBV11-2 with TRBJ2-3; D is uncertain. This CDR3 region has 11 residues. Trimming shortened V by 4 bases and J by 2 bases, and 1 base separated the two germline ends. Germline-derived CDR1 and CDR2 are SGHAT and FQNNGV. CDR3: CASSYTDTQYF. The CDR3 region has the DNA TGTGCCAGCAGCTACACAGATACGCAGTATTTT.